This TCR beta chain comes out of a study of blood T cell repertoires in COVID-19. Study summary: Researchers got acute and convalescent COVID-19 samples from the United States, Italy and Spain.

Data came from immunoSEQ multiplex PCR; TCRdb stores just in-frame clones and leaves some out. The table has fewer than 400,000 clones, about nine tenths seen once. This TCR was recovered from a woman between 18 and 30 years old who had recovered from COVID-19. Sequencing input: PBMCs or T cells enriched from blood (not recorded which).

The CDR3 reads CASSPNRGGEQFF. As DNA, the CDR3 is TGTGCCAGCAGTCCCAACAGGGGCGGAGAGCAGTTCTTC. The V gene is TRBV27, the J gene TRBJ2-1, with TRBD1 identical over 7 bases. Germline assignment: CDR1 MNHEY and CDR2 SMNVEV (reference sequence). V gave up 5 bases and J gave up 10 bases; unmatched junction bases: 8. The CDR3 contains 13 residues.